The 22 T cell receptor beta chains below all came from one sample that was sequenced in a study of blood T cell repertoires in COVID-19. Only in-frame clones appear in the TCRdb table, and some are missing; sequencing was by immunoSEQ multiplex PCR. The sample lists about 97,000 clones, roughly 87% occurring once. Sequences were obtained from peripheral blood. These receptors came from a woman in her fifties or sixties with COVID-19, enrolled during active disease.

V and J are TRBV30 and TRBJ2-3, with TRBD2 as a possible D gene (5 bases). The CDR3 contains 12 residues. Germline lookup yields CDR1 GTSNPN and CDR2 SVGIG (reference sequence). Trimming pared 4 bases from V and 8 bases from J, leaving 13 bases between. The CDR3 region has the DNA TGTGCCTGGACATCGGCGGGCGGTACGCAGTATTTT. It specifies CAWTSAGGTQYF.

In this sample, this clone turned up a few times. The gene calls are TRBV6-1 and TRBJ1-1; the match to TRBD1 covers 8 bases. V trimming: 8 bases; J trimming: 6 bases; junction bases outside the gene matches: 2. The CDR3 runs to 11 residues. Per germline, CDR1 MNHNS and CDR2 SASEGT. The CDR3 reads CASGQGPEAFF. DNA for the CDR3: TGTGCCAGCGGACAGGGTCCTGAAGCTTTCTTT.

This clone was counted a single time. The chain links TRBV2 to TRBJ1-3, with D unclear. CDR3 size: 14 residues. Trimming took off 1 base at V and 1 base at J, with 5 bases between the two ends. Germline CDR1 reads SNHLY; CDR2 reads FYNNEI. The CDR3 DNA reads as TGTGCCAGCAGTGAAGGGCAGTCTGGAAACACCATATATTTT. Amino acid sequence: CASSEGQSGNTIYF.

CDR3 amino acids: CASNLLSGIISSYNEQFF. The CDR3 DNA follows: TGTGCCAGTAACCTCCTAAGCGGGATAATTAGCTCCTACAATGAGCAGTTCTTC. The chain uses TRBV2 and TRBJ2-1; 7 bases match TRBD2. The germline V gene encodes CDR1 SNHLY and CDR2 FYNNEI. This CDR3 has 18 residues. V was clipped by 9 bases and J by 0 bases; unmatched bases: 17.

The chain links TRBV6-5 to TRBJ1-1; a weak D match, TRBD1 (5 bases). This CDR3 has 16 amino acids. V gave up 4 bases and J gave up 5 bases, with 20 bases separating them. The germline gives CDR1 MNHEY, CDR2 SVGAGI. This CDR3 reads CASSSWDLLPRTEAFF. The CDR3 DNA follows: TGTGCCAGCAGTTCCTGGGACTTATTACCGAGGACTGAAGCTTTCTTT.

The chain recombines TRBV2 with TRBJ1-2; D is uncertain. This CDR3 region has 15 residues. Germline CDR1 and CDR2: SNHLY and FYNNEI. V was cut by 8 bases and J by 0 bases, with 16 bases left in between. The CDR3 DNA reads as TGTGCCAGCTTCGTTTTGGAGGGTGCTAACTATGGCTACACCTTC. This gives the protein CASFVLEGANYGYTF.

J is TRBJ1-1 and V is TRBV6-2 or TRBV6-3; 9 bases are shared with TRBD1. Trimming cost V 2 bases and J 6 bases; bases outside gene matches: 4. Per germline, CDR1 MNHEY and CDR2 SVGEGT. This CDR3 has 14 residues. In nucleotides, the CDR3 is TGTGCCAGCAGTTACGACAGGGGGTTCGCTGAAGCTTTCTTT. Residues: CASSYDRGFAEAFF.

The chain combines TRBV15 with TRBJ2-2; D is undetermined. Germline V gene data show CDR1 as LNHNV and CDR2 as YYDKDF (reference sequence). V lost 0 bases to trimming and J lost 6 bases, with 8 bases between them. There are 14 residues in the CDR3. The CDR3 here is CATSRDKLSGELFF. CDR3 nucleotides: TGTGCCACCAGCAGAGATAAGCTCTCCGGGGAGCTGTTTTTT. Full variable domain (rest looked up from reference TRBV15 and TRBJ2-2): DAMVIQNPRYQVTQFGKPVTLSCSQTLNHNVMYWYQQKSSQAPKLLFHYYDKDFNNEADTPDNFQSRRPNTSFCFLDIRSPGLGDTAMYLCATSRDKLSGELFFGEGSRLTVL.

DNA for the CDR3: TGTGCCAGCAGCGTCCTTAGCGGGGGTGAGCAGTTCTTC. Amino acids: CASSVLSGGEQFF. The chain joins TRBV9 to TRBJ2-1; 9 nucleotides align to TRBD2. Germline CDR1 reads SGDLS; CDR2 reads YYNGEE. J lost 9 bases, V lost 2 bases, and 3 bases had no gene match. This CDR3 contains 13 residues.

About this clone: One junction end does not reproduce the germline sequence, and a read error may be involved. This chain connects TRBV5-6 to TRBJ1-1, with D unclear. Per the germline V gene, CDR1 is SGHDT and CDR2 is YYEEEE. The length of the CDR3 is 16 residues. DNA of the CDR3: TGTGCCAGCAGCTTGGCTTTGCCCGGGAGGAACGCTGAAGCTTTCTTT. Amino acid sequence: CASSLALPGRNAEAFF.

This chain joins TRBV11-2 and TRBJ2-1; D ambiguous. The length of the CDR3 is 13 residues. CDR1 SGHAT and CDR2 FQNNGV come from the germline V gene. Trimming removed 3 bases from V and 7 bases from J, with 10 bases in between. The CDR3 sequence is CASSFVQKNEQFF. As DNA, the CDR3 is TGTGCCAGCAGCTTTGTTCAGAAAAATGAGCAGTTCTTC.

The genes are TRBV6-5 and TRBJ2-7, with 9 bases lining up with TRBD1. CDR3 size: 16 residues. Germline-derived CDR1 and CDR2 are MNHEY and SVGAGI. V shed 4 bases and J 5 bases; nucleotides not matched to a gene: 12. CDR3 in DNA: TGTGCCAGCAGTTCATGGGCGGACAGGGGCGTCAACGAGCAGTACTTC. This sequence encodes CASSSWADRGVNEQYF.

The J gene is TRBJ1-3, the V gene TRBV18, with D unclear. Germline values: CDR1 KGHSH, CDR2 LQKENI. The CDR3 runs 15 residues. V lost 6 bases, J lost 0 bases, and 12 bases lay in between. This chain's CDR3 is CASSPTAFSGNTIYF. The DNA of the CDR3 is TGTGCCAGCTCTCCCACTGCCTTCTCTGGAAACACCATATATTTT.

This chain joins TRBV2 and TRBJ1-2, with D possibly being TRBD1 (5 bases). This CDR3 is 14 amino acids long. Trimming left V 3 bases short and J 2 bases short, with 10 bases between. CDR1 and CDR2 from the germline V gene are SNHLY and FYNNEI. CDR3 sequence: CASSERGKNYGYTF. CDR3 coding DNA: TGTGCCAGCAGTGAGCGGGGGAAGAACTATGGCTACACCTTC.

This chain connects TRBV19 to TRBJ1-5; 9 nucleotides agree with TRBD1. V lost 7 bases and J lost 7; bases outside the gene matches: 8. CDR3 size: 14 residues. Germline assignment: CDR1 LNHDA and CDR2 SQIVND (reference sequence). The CDR3, as DNA: TGTGCCAGTATGCCGGGACAGGGAGACCAGCCCCAGCATTTT. It specifies CASMPGQGDQPQHF.

This clone was detected only a few times. The chain's CDR3 is CASRAGFNSPLHF. The CDR3 coding sequence is TGTGCCAGCAGGGCAGGGTTCAATTCACCCCTCCACTTT. The V call is TRBV27, the J call TRBJ1-6, with D possibly matching TRBD1 (5 bases). CDR3 length: 13 amino acids. CDR1 MNHEY and CDR2 SMNVEV come from the germline V gene (reference sequence). The V and J ends lost 6 bases and 7 bases respectively, with 10 bases between them.

This chain uses TRBV4-1 with TRBJ2-7; weak D call: TRBD2 (5 bases). The ends were cut back, 5 bases at V and 0 bases at J, with 14 bases in the middle. Germline V gene sequence: CDR1 MGHRA, CDR2 YSYEKL. The CDR3 has 15 residues. CDR3 protein: CASSSGVTSSYEQYF. For the CDR3, the DNA is TGCGCCAGCAGCAGTGGGGTTACTAGCTCCTACGAGCAGTACTTC.

The chain combines TRBV6-5 with TRBJ1-1; D may be TRBD1 (5 bases). Between the trimmed V and J ends, which lost 6 bases and 4 bases, there was a span of 15 bases. The CDR3 runs to 14 residues. CDR1 is MNHEY and CDR2 is SVGAGI in the germline V gene. In nucleotides, the CDR3 is TGTGCCAGCAGCGGAACCGTGGGGGGCACTGAAGCTTTCTTT. Translating it yields CASSGTVGGTEAFF.

The chain uses TRBV28 and TRBJ1-1, with 9 positions matching TRBD1. V lost 5 bases, J lost 10 bases, and 8 bases stayed unmatched. CDR1 and CDR2 from the germline V gene are MDHEN and SYDVKM. CDR3 length: 13 amino acids. CDR3 DNA: TGTGCCAGCAGTGATCTAACAGGGGGCAGAGCTTTCTTT. This sequence encodes CASSDLTGGRAFF.

CDR3 nucleotides: TGTGCCAGCAGTTATCTGCTGAGACAAGCGGACACTGAAGCTTTCTTT. It is translated as CASSYLLRQADTEAFF. This chain uses TRBV6-5 with TRBJ1-1; D is unresolved. Looked up from germline, CDR1 is MNHEY and CDR2 is SVGAGI. The V gene lost 3 bases and the J gene lost 3 bases, with 17 bases spanning the gap. CDR3 length equals 16 residues.

V and J are TRBV5-5 and TRBJ1-4, with D tentatively TRBD1 (5 bases). The V end lost 4 bases, the J end lost 0 bases, and 13 bases lay between the germline ends. Germline loops: CDR1 SGHKS, CDR2 YYEKEE (reference sequence). The CDR3 covers 16 residues. CDR3 sequence reads: CASSTTDRSTNEKLFF. The CDR3 bases are TGTGCCAGCAGCACCACCGACAGATCAACTAATGAAAAACTGTTTTTT.

The V and J genes are TRBV6-5 and TRBJ1-5; 8 positions agree with TRBD1. J was trimmed by 3 bases and V by 4 bases; bases with no gene match: 5. This CDR3 is built from 15 residues. Germline V gene sequence: CDR1 MNHEY, CDR2 SVGAGI. The DNA of the CDR3 is TGTGCCAGCAGTTCCCTGACAGGGGCCAATCAGCCCCAGCATTTT. This sequence encodes CASSSLTGANQPQHF.